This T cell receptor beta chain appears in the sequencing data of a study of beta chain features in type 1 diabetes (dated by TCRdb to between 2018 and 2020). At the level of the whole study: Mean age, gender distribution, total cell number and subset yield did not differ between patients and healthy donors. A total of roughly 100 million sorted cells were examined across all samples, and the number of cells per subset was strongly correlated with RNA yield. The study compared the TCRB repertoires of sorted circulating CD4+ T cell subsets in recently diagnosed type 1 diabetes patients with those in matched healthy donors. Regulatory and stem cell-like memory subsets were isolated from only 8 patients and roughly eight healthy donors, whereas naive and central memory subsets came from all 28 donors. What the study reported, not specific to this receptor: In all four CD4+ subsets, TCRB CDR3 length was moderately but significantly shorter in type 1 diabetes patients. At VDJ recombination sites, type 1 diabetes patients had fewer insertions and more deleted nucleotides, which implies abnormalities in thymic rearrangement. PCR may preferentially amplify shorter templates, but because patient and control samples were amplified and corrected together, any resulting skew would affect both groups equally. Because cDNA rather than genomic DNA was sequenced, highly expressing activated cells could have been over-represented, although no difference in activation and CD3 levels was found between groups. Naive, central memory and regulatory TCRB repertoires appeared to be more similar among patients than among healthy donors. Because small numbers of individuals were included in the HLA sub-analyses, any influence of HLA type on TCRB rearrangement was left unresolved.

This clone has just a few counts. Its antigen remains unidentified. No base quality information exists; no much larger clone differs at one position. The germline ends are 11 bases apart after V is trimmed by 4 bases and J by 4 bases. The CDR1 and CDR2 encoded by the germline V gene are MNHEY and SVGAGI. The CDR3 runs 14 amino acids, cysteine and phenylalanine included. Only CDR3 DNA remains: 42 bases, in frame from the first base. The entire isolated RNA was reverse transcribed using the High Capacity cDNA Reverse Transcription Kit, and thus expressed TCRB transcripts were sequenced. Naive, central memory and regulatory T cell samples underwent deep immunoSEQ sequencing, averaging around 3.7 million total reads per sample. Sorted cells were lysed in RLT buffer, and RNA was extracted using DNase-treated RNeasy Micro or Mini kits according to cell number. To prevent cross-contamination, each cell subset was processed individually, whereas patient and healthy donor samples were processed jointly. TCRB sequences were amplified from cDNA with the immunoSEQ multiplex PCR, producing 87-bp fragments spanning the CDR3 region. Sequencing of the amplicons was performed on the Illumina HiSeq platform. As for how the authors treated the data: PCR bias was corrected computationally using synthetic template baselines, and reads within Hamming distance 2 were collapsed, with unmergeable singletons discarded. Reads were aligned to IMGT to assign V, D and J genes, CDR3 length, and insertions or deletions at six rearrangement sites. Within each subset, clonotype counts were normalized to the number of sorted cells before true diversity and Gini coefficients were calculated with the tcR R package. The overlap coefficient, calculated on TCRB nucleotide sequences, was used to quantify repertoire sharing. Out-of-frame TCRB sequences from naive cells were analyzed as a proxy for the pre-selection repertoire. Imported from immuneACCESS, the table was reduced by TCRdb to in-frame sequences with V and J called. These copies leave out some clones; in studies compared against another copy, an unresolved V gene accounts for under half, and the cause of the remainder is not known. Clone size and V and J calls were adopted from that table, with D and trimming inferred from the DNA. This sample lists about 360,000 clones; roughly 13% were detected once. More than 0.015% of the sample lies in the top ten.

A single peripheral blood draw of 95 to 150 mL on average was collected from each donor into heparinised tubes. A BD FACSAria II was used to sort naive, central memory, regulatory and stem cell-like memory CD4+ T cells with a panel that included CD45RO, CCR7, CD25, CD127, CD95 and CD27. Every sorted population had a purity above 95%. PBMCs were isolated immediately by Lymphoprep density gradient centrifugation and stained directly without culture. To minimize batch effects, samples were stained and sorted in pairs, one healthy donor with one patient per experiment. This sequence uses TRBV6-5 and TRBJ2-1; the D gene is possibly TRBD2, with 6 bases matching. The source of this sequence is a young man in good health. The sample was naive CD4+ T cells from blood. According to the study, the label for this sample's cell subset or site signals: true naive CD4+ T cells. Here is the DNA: TGTGCCAGCAGTTCAATAGCGGCTTACAATGAGCAGTTCTTC. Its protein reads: CASSSIAAYNEQFF.